This TCR beta chain was documented in a study of T cell changes during pregnancy in multiple sclerosis. This CDR3 has 14 amino acids. Germline trimming cut 6 bases from V and 4 bases from J; bases unmatched to any gene: 7. Germline V gene sequence: CDR1 ENHRY, CDR2 SYGVKD. Clones were read by immunoSEQ multiplex PCR, and TCRdb kept only the in-frame ones, dropping some. The sample consists of about 36,000 clones, about 88% of them appearing once. The chain has TRBV10-3 and TRBJ2-7; 9 bases align to TRBD1. The specimen comprised CD8+ T cells from peripheral blood mononuclear cells, sampled in the third trimester of pregnancy. The sequence derives from a female donor with multiple sclerosis, enrolled in a pregnancy study. The CDR3 sequence is CAIRGTGPNYEQYF. CDR3 DNA sequence: TGTGCCATCAGAGGGACAGGGCCGAATTACGAGCAGTACTTC.